The 25 T cell receptor beta chains in this list originate from one sample, sequenced in a study of blood T cell repertoires in COVID-19. Generated by immunoSEQ multiplex PCR, the TCRdb table keeps only in-frame clones and is missing some. The data contain a few hundred thousand clones, over 65% of them singletons. Sequencing was performed on peripheral blood. Source of these receptors: a human donor with acute or convalescent COVID-19. The donor label of this sample is uncertain.

The rearrangement uses TRBV27 and TRBJ2-2; 7 bases are shared with TRBD2. CDR1 is MNHEY, CDR2 SMNVEV, per germline (reference sequence). Trimming cost V 2 bases and J 4 bases; bases outside gene matches: 4. The CDR3 is 15 amino acids. Here the CDR3 reads CASSLNGEGTGELFF. As DNA, the CDR3 is TGTGCCAGCAGTTTAAACGGGGAGGGCACCGGGGAGCTGTTTTTT.

This clone came up a few times. The chain links TRBV30 to TRBJ1-1; 7 bases align to TRBD1. CDR3 length: 12 amino acids. The junction had 3 bases not matched to a gene; V was cut back by 2 bases and J by 6 bases. The germline V gene encodes CDR1 GTSNPN and CDR2 SVGIG (reference sequence). CDR3 sequence (DNA): TGTGCCTGGAGTTGGGACAGAGCTGAAGCTTTCTTT. It yields the protein CAWSWDRAEAFF.

The chain employs TRBV12-3 or TRBV12-4 and TRBJ1-1; D gene uncertain. CDR3 size: 12 residues. The ends were cut back, 3 bases at V and 5 bases at J, with 7 bases in the middle. This chain's CDR3 is CASSFVPTEAFF. CDR3 nucleotide sequence: TGTGCCAGCAGTTTTGTCCCGACTGAAGCTTTCTTT.

The chain is built from TRBV18 and TRBJ2-2, with D perhaps TRBD1 (6 bases). The germline gives CDR1 KGHSH, CDR2 LQKENI. CDR3 length: 15 amino acids. Trimming left V 3 bases short and J 5 bases short, with 13 bases between. The CDR3 region is CASSPTGGFTGELFF. CDR3 sequence (DNA): TGTGCCAGCTCACCGACAGGAGGATTTACCGGGGAGCTGTTTTTT.

On this clone itself: One end of the junction fails to match germline, which may point to a read error. The V gene is TRBV20-1, the J gene TRBJ1-1, with a possible D match to TRBD1 (5 bases). Germline assignment: CDR1 DFQATT and CDR2 SNEGSKA (reference sequence). The CDR3 extends over 17 amino acids. The CDR3 spells CSASRGRVSGGDTEAFF. For the CDR3, the DNA is TGTAGTGCTAGTAGAGGCAGGGTAAGTGGTGGAGACACTGAAGCTTTCTTT.

The rearrangement joins TRBV10-2 to TRBJ2-1; 10 bases agree with TRBD2. J gave up 15 bases and V 6 bases, and 8 bases lay outside the gene matches. The CDR3 sequence is 12 residues long. Germline V gives CDR1 WSHSY, CDR2 SAAADI. The CDR3 nucleotides are TGCGCCAGCAGCCGCACTAGCGGGACCCCGTTCTTC. Protein: CASSRTSGTPFF.

The chain carries TRBV5-1 and TRBJ1-1; TRBD1 aligns across 9 bases. Germline CDR1 reads SGHRS; CDR2 reads YFSETQ. The CDR3 consists of 15 residues. Trimming at V came to 7 bases and at J to 2 bases, leaving 9 bases not matched to a gene. In DNA, the CDR3 is TGCGCCAGCCGTCCCGGGGACAGGGCCAACACTGAAGCTTTCTTT. Translation: CASRPGDRANTEAFF.

The gene calls are TRBV5-1 and TRBJ2-1; D uncertain. The CDR3 sequence is 16 residues long. V was shortened by 0 bases and J by 1 base, with 11 bases between the two germline ends. The germline V gene encodes CDR1 SGHRS and CDR2 YFSETQ. The CDR3 is CASSLDSAGSYNEQFF. Here the CDR3 DNA reads TGCGCCAGCAGCTTGGATTCGGCAGGTTCCTACAATGAGCAGTTCTTC.

The chain couples TRBV28 to TRBJ1-5; TRBD1 agrees at 8 bases. Germline loops: CDR1 MDHEN, CDR2 SYDVKM. This CDR3 contains 18 residues. V shed 6 bases and J 2 bases; nucleotides not matched to a gene: 15. The CDR3 is CASSSNIKTGVGNQPQHF. CDR3 bases: TGTGCCAGCAGCTCGAATATCAAGACAGGGGTGGGCAATCAGCCCCAGCATTTT.

The chain couples TRBV5-6 to TRBJ1-5; unclear D gene. Trimming shortened V by 0 bases and J by 2 bases, and 6 bases separated the two germline ends. This CDR3 has 14 residues. Looked up from germline, CDR1 is SGHDT and CDR2 is YYEEEE. This CDR3 reads CASSLAVGNQPQHF. CDR3 nucleotides: TGTGCCAGCAGCTTGGCGGTAGGCAATCAGCCCCAGCATTTT. The entire variable domain, with the rest obtained from reference TRBV5-6 and TRBJ1-5, is as follows: DAGVTQSPTHLIKTRGQQVTLRCSPKSGHDTVSWYQQALGQGPQFIFQYYEEEERQRGNFPDRFSGHQFPNYSSELNVNALLLGDSALYLCASSLAVGNQPQHFGDGTRLSIL.

The chain uses TRBV7-9 and TRBJ1-4; 10 bases match TRBD1. Germline V lookup: CDR1 SEHNR, CDR2 FQNEAQ (reference sequence). The CDR3 loop spans 16 amino acids. V lost 3 bases to trimming and J lost 4 bases; unmatched junction nucleotides: 5. This CDR3 reads CASSFGQGVYNEKLFF. CDR3 sequence (DNA): TGTGCCAGCAGCTTCGGACAGGGGGTCTATAATGAAAAACTGTTTTTT.

The rearrangement uses TRBV6-5 and TRBJ2-3, with D possibly being TRBD1 (5 bases). CDR1 and CDR2 from the germline V gene are MNHEY and SVGAGI. The CDR3 has 15 amino acids. V lost 8 bases to trimming and J lost 2 bases, with 17 bases between them. CDR3 amino acids: CASQERGRFTDTQYF. The CDR3 DNA reads TGTGCCAGCCAAGAAAGGGGCAGATTCACAGATACGCAGTATTTT.

This sequence joins TRBV10-1 and TRBJ2-7; 8 nucleotides line up with TRBD1. V trimming: 5 bases; J trimming: 3 bases; junction bases outside the gene matches: 9. The CDR3 contains 15 residues. Germline loops: CDR1 WNHNN, CDR2 SYGVQD (reference sequence). The CDR3 nucleotides are TGCGCCAGCAGTACAGCCTCGACAGGGGTCTACGAGCAGTACTTC. It is translated as CASSTASTGVYEQYF.

The chain is built from TRBV3-1 (or the pseudogene TRBV3-2) and TRBJ2-1; 8 nucleotides align to TRBD2. In germline, CDR1 is LGHDT, CDR2 YNNKEL (reference sequence). The length of the CDR3 is 14 residues. The junction had 7 bases not matched to a gene; V was cut back by 1 base and J by 11 bases. The CDR3 DNA reads TGTGCCAGCAGCCAAGGGGCGGGGGGACGGAAGCAGTTCTTC. Protein product: CASSQGAGGRKQFF.

The rearrangement joins TRBV9 to TRBJ1-4; weak D call: TRBD1 (5 bases). V was pared by 3 bases and J by 7 bases, with 10 bases between. Germline-derived CDR1 and CDR2 are SGDLS and YYNGEE. The CDR3 is 13 amino acids. CDR3 sequence (DNA): TGTGCCAGCAGCGACCCGGGACTTGAAAAACTGTTTTTT. It encodes CASSDPGLEKLFF.

V and J are TRBV18 and TRBJ1-3; D possibly corresponds to TRBD1 (6 bases). Trimming removed 3 bases from V and 5 bases from J, with 14 bases in between. The CDR3 loop spans 15 amino acids. Germline CDR1 KGHSH, CDR2 LQKENI. The DNA of the CDR3 is TGTGCCAGCTCACCGCCAGGGGTGACTAGAAACACCATATATTTT. It codes for CASSPPGVTRNTIYF.

The rearrangement links TRBV7-2 to TRBJ2-1, with 8 nucleotides matching TRBD1. V was pared by 4 bases and J by 8 bases, with 10 bases of the junction left unmatched. Looked up from germline, CDR1 is SGHTA and CDR2 is FQGNSA. There are 15 residues in the CDR3. CDR3 protein: CASSSGTGRRDEQFF. CDR3 DNA sequence: TGTGCCAGCAGCTCCGGGACAGGCCGTCGGGATGAGCAGTTCTTC.

In this sample, this clone turned up once. The chain combines TRBV5-1 with TRBJ2-1; the D gene is possibly TRBD2 (6 bases). V gave up 0 bases and J gave up 9 bases, with 16 bases separating them. CDR1 SGHRS and CDR2 YFSETQ come from the germline V gene. The CDR3 has 15 amino acids. The CDR3: CASSLGDWGGLEQFF. CDR3 DNA: TGCGCCAGCAGCTTGGGGGACTGGGGTGGTCTTGAGCAGTTCTTC.

The CDR3 sequence is CASSGQGAGSPLHF. The CDR3 coding sequence is TGTGCCAGCAGTGGGCAGGGGGCGGGATCACCCCTCCACTTT. The chain uses TRBV2 and TRBJ1-6, with 8 bases matching TRBD1. The CDR3 contains 14 residues. V gave up 4 bases and J gave up 10 bases; unmatched junction bases: 6. Germline V gene sequence: CDR1 SNHLY, CDR2 FYNNEI.

This chain connects TRBV2 to TRBJ1-2; D possibly corresponds to TRBD1 (5 bases). With 1 base removed from V and 1 base from J, the gap between germline ends came to 10 bases. Germline V gene sequence: CDR1 SNHLY, CDR2 FYNNEI. The CDR3 extends over 15 amino acids. The CDR3, as DNA: TGTGCCAGCAGTGAAGTTTATCAGGGTAACTATGGCTACACCTTC. As protein: CASSEVYQGNYGYTF.

V gene TRBV11-2 combines with J gene TRBJ1-3; 8 nucleotides line up with TRBD1. J lost 0 bases, V lost 1 base, and 2 bases had no gene match. The CDR3 runs 16 residues. Germline V CDR1 and CDR2: SGHAT, FQNNGV. The CDR3 loop is CASSLAGTGSGNTIYF. The CDR3, as DNA: TGTGCCAGCAGCTTAGCAGGGACAGGCTCTGGAAACACCATATATTTT.

CDR3 region: CASSFSGGAQPQHF. The CDR3, as DNA: TGTGCCAGCAGCTTCTCAGGGGGAGCTCAGCCCCAGCATTTT. The V call is TRBV3-1 (or the pseudogene TRBV3-2), the J call TRBJ1-5; the match to TRBD1 covers 7 bases. This CDR3 is built from 14 residues. Trimming removed 5 bases from V and 6 bases from J; junction bases left unmatched: 7. Germline V CDR1 and CDR2: LGHDT, YNNKEL (reference sequence).

V and J are TRBV5-5 and TRBJ1-2, with TRBD1 as a possible D gene (5 bases). The CDR3 is 14 amino acids. Between the trimmed V and J ends, which lost 1 base and 4 bases, there was a span of 11 bases. Germline V gene sequence: CDR1 SGHKS, CDR2 YYEKEE (reference sequence). The CDR3 here is CASSLNPQAYGYTF. CDR3 DNA sequence: TGTGCCAGCAGCTTGAATCCACAGGCCTATGGCTACACCTTC. The full variable domain, its missing parts supplied by reference TRBV5-5 and TRBJ1-2, is DAGVTQSPTHLIKTRGQQVTLRCSPISGHKSVSWYQQVLGQGPQFIFQYYEKEERGRGNFPDRFSARQFPNYSSELNVNALLLGDSALYLCASSLNPQAYGYTFGSGTRLTVV.

The J gene is TRBJ2-7, the V gene TRBV5-6, with 8 nucleotides matching TRBD1. The V and J ends lost 4 bases and 5 bases, in that order; junction bases with no gene match: 8. Germline lookup yields CDR1 SGHDT and CDR2 YYEEEE. This CDR3 spans 14 amino acids. The CDR3: CASSLTGERHEQYF. The CDR3 coding sequence is TGTGCCAGCAGCCTGACAGGGGAGCGCCACGAGCAGTACTTC.

The V gene is TRBV28, the J gene TRBJ1-1; D is unclear. The germline V and J ends were trimmed by 8 bases and 6 bases, with 16 bases remaining between them. The CDR3 totals 13 residues. Germline CDR1 MDHEN, CDR2 SYDVKM. The CDR3 DNA reads as TGTGCCAGCGTCGGCGGGCCGGTCGCTGAAGCTTTCTTT. Amino acid sequence: CASVGGPVAEAFF.